This TCR beta chain was retrieved from a study of PD-1 blockade in mismatch repair-deficient tumors. The CDR3 consists of 14 residues. Trimming removed 5 bases from V and 6 bases from J; junction bases left unmatched: 6. The germline V gene encodes CDR1 SGHTA and CDR2 FQGNSA. Here immunoSEQ multiplex PCR was the method, and the copy in TCRdb shows in-frame clones only, minus some. This table holds roughly 120,000 clones, around nine tenths found once. TCR sequencing covered a few patients who responded to pembrolizumab. This sequence originates from an adult with mismatch repair-deficient cancer. The chain has TRBV7-2 and TRBJ2-7; 11 bases agree with TRBD1. Sequenced material: peripheral blood, taken about 17 months after starting pembrolizumab. CDR3 coding DNA: TGTGCCAGCAGCAGACGGACAGGGGGCGTCGAGCAGTACTTC. Protein sequence: CASSRRTGGVEQYF.